Below are 5 T cell receptor beta chains sequenced from a single sample in a study of shared clonotypes between healthy human individuals. Assay: immunoSEQ multiplex PCR; the TCRdb copy retains only in-frame clones and omits some. The sample carries about 1.5 million clones, 95% to 99% recorded once. Sequences were obtained from naive CD4+ T cells sorted from blood. Indicated subset: CD45RA+ positively selected. These receptors were obtained from a man aged 30 to 45 in good health.

This clone has a single count. This chain uses TRBV6-1 with TRBJ1-1; possibly TRBD1 for D (5 bases). Trimming shortened V by 4 bases and J by 7 bases, and 13 bases separated the two germline ends. Germline loops: CDR1 MNHNS, CDR2 SASEGT. This CDR3 comprises 13 residues. The CDR3: CASSGDSLVEAFF. In DNA, the CDR3 is TGTGCCAGCAGTGGGGACTCTCTGGTTGAAGCTTTCTTT.

The V gene is TRBV7-9, the J gene TRBJ2-7; weak D call: TRBD1 (6 bases). The CDR3 sequence is 15 residues long. V lost 1 base and J 5 bases, leaving 15 bases between the germline ends. Looked up from germline, CDR1 is SEHNR and CDR2 is FQNEAQ (reference sequence). The CDR3 DNA reads TGTGCCAGCAGCTTAGGGTCAGGGGCTATCAACGAGCAGTACTTC. Its protein is CASSLGSGAINEQYF. The variable domain in full, completed from reference TRBV7-9 and TRBJ2-7, reads DTGVSQNPRHKITKRGQNVTFRCDPISEHNRLYWYRQTLGQGPEFLTYFQNEAQLEKSRLLSDRFSAERPKGSFSTLEIQRTEQGDSAMYLCASSLGSGAINEQYFGPGTRLTVT.

CDR3 in DNA: TGTGCCAGCAGTGACCATGGAAAACCCTACAATGAGCAGTTCTTC. Translated: CASSDHGKPYNEQFF. This sequence joins TRBV6-4 and TRBJ2-1; D unclear. This CDR3 contains 15 residues. With 2 bases removed from V and 2 bases from J, the gap between germline ends came to 10 bases. Germline CDR1 MRHNA, CDR2 SNTAGT.

This chain uses TRBV5-6 with TRBJ2-2; unclear D gene. The germline V gene encodes CDR1 SGHDT and CDR2 YYEEEE. This CDR3 is 14 amino acids long. Trimming pared 4 bases from V and 4 bases from J, leaving 11 bases between. The CDR3 sequence: CASSVTMATGELFF. CDR3 DNA sequence: TGTGCCAGCAGCGTGACCATGGCCACCGGGGAGCTGTTTTTT.

The V gene is TRBV5-1, the J gene TRBJ2-7; a possible D gene is TRBD1 (6 bases). The CDR3 is 13 residues long. Trimming shortened V by 6 bases and J by 0 bases, and 10 bases separated the two germline ends. Germline loops: CDR1 SGHRS, CDR2 YFSETQ. As DNA, the CDR3 is TGCGCCAGCATGGGACAAAGCTCCTACGAGCAGTACTTC. Residues: CASMGQSSYEQYF.